This is a list of T cell receptor beta chains from one sample in a study of T cell responses to AZD1222 COVID-19 vaccine. Only in-frame clones appear in the TCRdb table, and some are missing; sequencing was by immunoSEQ multiplex PCR. Of about 150,000 clones listed, 85% to 95% were seen once; the top ten hold under 6.5%. Source: peripheral blood, taken on day 0 of AZD1222 vaccination. The receptors shown here come from an adult in good health. Each CDR3 is given with its conserved first and last residue. Each record gives: clone size, CDR3 length, J gene, D gene, V gene, CDR3 protein, CDR3 DNA. The D gene is left open where the match is weak. Only part of the rows carry a size: once, few, many, or a class if the clone is expanded.

>.|14|TRBJ1-4|.|TRBV5-1
CASSGRGPAEKLFF
TGCGCCAGCTCCGGGCGGGGTCCGGCTGAAAAACTGTTTTTT
>.|12|TRBJ2-7|TRBD1|TRBV28
CASSQTGYEQYF
TGTGCCAGCAGCCAGACAGGGTACGAGCAGTACTTC
>.|13|TRBJ1-2|.|TRBV6-6
CASLRPTGEGYTF
TGTGCCAGCCTCCGACCCACAGGAGAGGGCTACACCTTC
>.|14|TRBJ1-5|.|TRBV6-5
CATGQYVSNQPQHF
TGTGCCACCGGACAGTATGTTAGCAATCAGCCCCAGCATTTT
>.|15|TRBJ2-7|.|TRBV6-5
CASSYSGGTGYEQYF
TGTGCCAGCAGTTACTCCGGGGGAACAGGCTACGAGCAGTACTTC
>.|11|TRBJ2-7|.|TRBV12-3/TRBV12-4
CASTLYGEQYF
TGTGCCAGCACCCTCTATGGCGAGCAGTACTTC
>.|15|TRBJ2-2|.|TRBV19
CASSIQPENTGELFF
TGTGCCAGTAGTATTCAGCCAGAAAACACCGGGGAGCTGTTTTTT
>.|15|TRBJ1-1|.|TRBV19
CASTMRGRMNTEAFF
TGTGCCAGTACCATGAGGGGACGGATGAACACTGAAGCTTTCTTT
>.|15|TRBJ1-6|.|TRBV27
CASSLREGLHSPLHF
TGTGCCAGCAGTTTGCGAGAAGGGCTGCACTCACCCCTCCACTTT
>.|14|TRBJ2-7|.|TRBV25-1
CASQDTQSSYEQYF
TGTGCCAGCCAAGACACACAGAGCTCCTACGAGCAGTACTTC
>.|14|TRBJ2-7|TRBD1|TRBV4-1
CASSHGDRPYEQYF
TGCGCCAGCAGCCATGGGGACAGGCCTTACGAGCAGTACTTC
>once|15|TRBJ1-2|.|TRBV28
CASSLSEGKGWGYTF
TGTGCCAGCAGTTTAAGCGAAGGCAAAGGGTGGGGCTACACCTTC
>.|16|TRBJ2-3|.|TRBV7-7
CASSLAFSGSTDTQYF
TGTGCTAGCAGCTTAGCATTCAGCGGAAGCACAGATACGCAGTATTTT
>.|15|TRBJ2-1|TRBD2|TRBV28
CASNGAGESLFEQFF
TGTGCCAGCAACGGAGCGGGAGAGTCTTTATTTGAGCAGTTCTTC
>.|14|TRBJ1-5|.|TRBV5-1
CASSLSGQNQPQHF
TGCGCCAGCAGCTTGTCCGGGCAGAATCAGCCCCAGCATTTT
>once|14|TRBJ2-1|.|TRBV3-1/TRBV3-2
CASSPLSRDTEQFF
TGTGCCAGCAGCCCCCTATCCCGGGACACTGAGCAGTTCTTC
>.|14|TRBJ2-3|.|TRBV2
CASSGGQGKNTQYF
TGTGCCAGCAGTGGGGGGCAGGGCAAGAATACGCAGTATTTT
>.|16|TRBJ2-7|.|TRBV18
CASSFRDGRTIYEQYF
TGTGCCAGCTCATTCCGGGACGGACGGACTATCTACGAGCAGTACTTC
>.|12|TRBJ2-3|.|TRBV2
CASSQGPDTQYF
TGTGCCAGCAGCCAGGGGCCAGATACGCAGTATTTT
>.|14|TRBJ1-2|.|TRBV5-4
CASSGNRFHYGYTF
TGTGCCAGCAGCGGGAACAGGTTTCACTATGGCTACACCTTC
>.|13|TRBJ1-1|.|TRBV27
CASSLTQGGEAFF
TGTGCCAGCAGTTTAACCCAGGGAGGTGAAGCTTTCTTT
>.|13|TRBJ1-4|.|TRBV28
CASSTLAVEKLFF
TGTGCCAGCAGTACCTTGGCAGTGGAAAAACTGTTTTTT
>.|11|TRBJ2-3|.|TRBV20-1
CSAEIADTQYF
TGCAGTGCGGAGATCGCAGATACGCAGTATTTT
>.|17|TRBJ2-1|.|TRBV7-8
CASSLGGSGYSYNEQFF
TGTGCCAGCAGCTTAGGGGGTAGCGGCTACTCCTACAATGAGCAGTTCTTC
>once|16|TRBJ1-1|.|TRBV10-1
CASSEDPQGSDTEAFF
TGCGCCAGCAGTGAGGATCCCCAGGGGAGTGACACTGAAGCTTTCTTT
>.|11|TRBJ2-1|.|TRBV6-5
CASRTGGGQFF
TGTGCCAGCAGGACAGGAGGGGGGCAGTTCTTC
>.|14|TRBJ1-1|TRBD1|TRBV5-4
CASRPTGAGTEAFF
TGTGCCAGCAGACCAACAGGGGCGGGCACTGAAGCTTTCTTT
>.|15|TRBJ1-6|.|TRBV2
CASSVAGHGDSPLHF
TGTGCCAGCAGTGTTGCCGGGCATGGGGATTCACCCCTCCACTTT
>.|15|TRBJ2-5|TRBD1|TRBV23-1
CASRGEQGAPETQYF
TGCGCCAGCAGGGGCGAACAGGGGGCCCCAGAGACCCAGTACTTC
>.|15|TRBJ1-4|.|TRBV19
CASNPYKAPTEKLFF
TGTGCCAGTAACCCATATAAGGCCCCGACTGAAAAACTGTTTTTT
>.|15|TRBJ1-1|.|TRBV19
CASRRTGRYDTEAFF
TGTGCCAGTAGAAGAACAGGGAGGTATGACACTGAAGCTTTCTTT